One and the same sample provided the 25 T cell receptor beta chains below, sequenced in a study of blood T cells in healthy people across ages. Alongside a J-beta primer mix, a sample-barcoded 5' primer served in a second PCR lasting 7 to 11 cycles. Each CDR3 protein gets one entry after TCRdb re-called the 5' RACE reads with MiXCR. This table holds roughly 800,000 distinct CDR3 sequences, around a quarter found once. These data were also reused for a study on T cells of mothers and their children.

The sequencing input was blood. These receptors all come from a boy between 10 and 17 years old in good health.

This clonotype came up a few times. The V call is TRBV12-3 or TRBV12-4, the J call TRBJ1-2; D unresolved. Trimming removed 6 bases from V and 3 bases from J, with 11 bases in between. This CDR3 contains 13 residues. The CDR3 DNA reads TGTGCCAGCAGCACACTCGGAGACTATGGCTACACCTTC. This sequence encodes CASSTLGDYGYTF.

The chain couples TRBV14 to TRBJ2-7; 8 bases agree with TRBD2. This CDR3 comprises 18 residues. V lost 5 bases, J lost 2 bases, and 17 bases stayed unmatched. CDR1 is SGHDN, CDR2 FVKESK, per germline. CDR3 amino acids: CASSTYGRAGEWTYEQYF. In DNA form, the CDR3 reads TGTGCCAGCAGCACCTACGGCCGAGCGGGAGAGTGGACCTACGAGCAGTACTTC.

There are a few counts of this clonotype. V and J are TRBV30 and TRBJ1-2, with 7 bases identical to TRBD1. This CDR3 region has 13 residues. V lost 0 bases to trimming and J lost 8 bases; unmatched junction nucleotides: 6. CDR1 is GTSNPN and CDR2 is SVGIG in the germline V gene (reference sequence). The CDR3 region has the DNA TGTGCCTGGAGTGTACAGGGGAGCAGGGGCTACACCTTC. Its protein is CAWSVQGSRGYTF.

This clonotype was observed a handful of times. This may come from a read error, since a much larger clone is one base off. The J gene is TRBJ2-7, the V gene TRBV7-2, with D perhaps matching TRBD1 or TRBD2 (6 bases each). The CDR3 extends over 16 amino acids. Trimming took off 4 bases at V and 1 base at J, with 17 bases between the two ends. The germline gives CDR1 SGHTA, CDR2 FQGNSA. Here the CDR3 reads CASSSPGGGRSYEQYF. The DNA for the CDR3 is TGTGCCAGCAGCTCCCCAGGAGGGGGGAGATCCTACGAGCAGTACTTC. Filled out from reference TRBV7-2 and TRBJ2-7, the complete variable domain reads GAGVSQSPSNKVTEKGKDVELRCDPISGHTALYWYRQSLGQGLEFLIYFQGNSAPDKSGLPSDRFSAERTGGSVSTLTIQRTQQEDSAVYLCASSSPGGGRSYEQYFGPGTRLTVT.

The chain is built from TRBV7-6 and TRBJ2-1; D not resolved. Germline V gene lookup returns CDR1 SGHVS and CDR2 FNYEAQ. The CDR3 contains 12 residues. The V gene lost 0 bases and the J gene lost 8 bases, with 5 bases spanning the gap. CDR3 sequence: CASSLARYEQFF. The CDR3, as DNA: TGTGCCAGCAGCTTAGCGAGGTATGAGCAGTTCTTC.

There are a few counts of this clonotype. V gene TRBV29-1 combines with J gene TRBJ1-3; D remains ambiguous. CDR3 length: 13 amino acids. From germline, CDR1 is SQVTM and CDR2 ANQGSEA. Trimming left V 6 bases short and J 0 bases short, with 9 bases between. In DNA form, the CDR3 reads TGCAGCGTCCAGGCGAGCTCTGGAAACACCATATATTTT. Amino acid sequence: CSVQASSGNTIYF.

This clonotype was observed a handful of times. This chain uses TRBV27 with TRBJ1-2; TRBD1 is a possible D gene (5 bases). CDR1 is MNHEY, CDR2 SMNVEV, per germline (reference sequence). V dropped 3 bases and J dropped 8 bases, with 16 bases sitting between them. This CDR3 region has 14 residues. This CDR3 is CASSFQFGGVGYTF. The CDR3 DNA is TGTGCCAGCAGTTTCCAATTTGGAGGGGTGGGCTACACCTTC.

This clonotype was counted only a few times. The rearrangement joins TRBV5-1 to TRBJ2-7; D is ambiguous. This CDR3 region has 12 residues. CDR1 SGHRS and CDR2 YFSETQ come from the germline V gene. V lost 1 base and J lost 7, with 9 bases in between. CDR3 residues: CASSLPVGEQYF. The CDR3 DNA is TGCGCCAGCAGCTTGCCTGTCGGGGAGCAGTACTTC. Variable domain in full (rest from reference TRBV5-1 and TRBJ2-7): KAGVTQTPRYLIKTRGQQVTLSCSPISGHRSVSWYQQTPGQGLQFLFEYFSETQRNKGNFPGRFSGRQFSNSRSEMNVSTLELGDSALYLCASSLPVGEQYFGPGTRLTVT.

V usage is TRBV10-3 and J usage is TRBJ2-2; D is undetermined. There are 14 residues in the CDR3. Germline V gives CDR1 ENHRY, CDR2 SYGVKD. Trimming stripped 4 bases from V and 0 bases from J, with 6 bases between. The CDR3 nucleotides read TGTGCCATCAGTGCATTCGCGAACACCGGGGAGCTGTTTTTT. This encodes CAISAFANTGELFF.

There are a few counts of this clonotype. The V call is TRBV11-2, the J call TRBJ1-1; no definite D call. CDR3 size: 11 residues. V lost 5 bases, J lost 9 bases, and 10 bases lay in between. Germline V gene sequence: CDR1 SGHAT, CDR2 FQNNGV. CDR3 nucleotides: TGTGCCAGCAGCACCATGTTAAAAGCTTTCTTT. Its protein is CASSTMLKAFF.

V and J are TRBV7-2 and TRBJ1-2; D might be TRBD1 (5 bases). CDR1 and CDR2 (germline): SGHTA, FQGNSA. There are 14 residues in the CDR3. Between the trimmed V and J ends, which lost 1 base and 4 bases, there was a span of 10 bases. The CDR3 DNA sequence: TGTGCCAGCAGCTTAGATGCGGGGGTCTATGGCTACACCTTC. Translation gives CASSLDAGVYGYTF.

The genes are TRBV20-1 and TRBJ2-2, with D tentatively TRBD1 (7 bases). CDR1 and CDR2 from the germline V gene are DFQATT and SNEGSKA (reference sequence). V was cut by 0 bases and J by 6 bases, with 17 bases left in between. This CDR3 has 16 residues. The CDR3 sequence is CSARDPRQGGAGELFF. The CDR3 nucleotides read TGCAGTGCTAGAGATCCGAGACAGGGAGGTGCCGGGGAGCTGTTTTTT.

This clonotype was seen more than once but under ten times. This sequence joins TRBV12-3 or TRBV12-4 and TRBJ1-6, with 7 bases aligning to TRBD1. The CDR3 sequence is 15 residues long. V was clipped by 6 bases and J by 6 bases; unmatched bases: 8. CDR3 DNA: TGTGCCAGCAGACAAGGGGGCGAGGGTAATTCACCCCTCCACTTT. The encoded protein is CASRQGGEGNSPLHF.

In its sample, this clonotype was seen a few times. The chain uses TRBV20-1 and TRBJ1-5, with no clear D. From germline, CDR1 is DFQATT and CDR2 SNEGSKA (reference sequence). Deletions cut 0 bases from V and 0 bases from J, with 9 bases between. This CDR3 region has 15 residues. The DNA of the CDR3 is TGCAGTGCTAGAGATGGAAGGAATAGCAATCAGCCCCAGCATTTT. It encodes CSARDGRNSNQPQHF.

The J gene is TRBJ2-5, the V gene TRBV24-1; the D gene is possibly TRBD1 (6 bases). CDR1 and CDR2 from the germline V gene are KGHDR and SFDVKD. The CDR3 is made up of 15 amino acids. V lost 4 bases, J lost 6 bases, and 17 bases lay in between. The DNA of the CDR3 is TGTGCCACCAGTGACCCGGCAGGGGTGGATAAGACCCAGTACTTC. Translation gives CATSDPAGVDKTQYF.

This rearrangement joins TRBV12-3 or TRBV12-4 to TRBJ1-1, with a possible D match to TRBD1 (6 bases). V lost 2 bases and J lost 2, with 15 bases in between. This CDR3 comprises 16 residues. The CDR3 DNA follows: TGTGCCAGCAGTTTACCACCTTACAGGGTTAACACTGAAGCTTTCTTT. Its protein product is CASSLPPYRVNTEAFF.

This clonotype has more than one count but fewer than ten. The CDR3 is CASSQVTGLGNEQFF. CDR3 nucleotide sequence: TGCGCCAGCAGCCAAGTAACAGGGTTAGGCAATGAGCAGTTCTTC. The chain carries TRBV4-1 and TRBJ2-5; possible D gene TRBD1, 6 bases. The J call may be wrong; the DNA end is better matched by TRBJ2-1. This CDR3 spans 15 amino acids. Germline values: CDR1 MGHRA, CDR2 YSYEKL.

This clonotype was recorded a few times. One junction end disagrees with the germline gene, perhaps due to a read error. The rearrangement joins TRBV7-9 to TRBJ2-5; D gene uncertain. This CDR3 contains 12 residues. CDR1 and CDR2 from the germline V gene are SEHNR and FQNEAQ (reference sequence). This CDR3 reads CANSLDGETQYF. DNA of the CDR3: TGTGCCAACAGCTTAGATGGGGAGACCCAGTACTTC.

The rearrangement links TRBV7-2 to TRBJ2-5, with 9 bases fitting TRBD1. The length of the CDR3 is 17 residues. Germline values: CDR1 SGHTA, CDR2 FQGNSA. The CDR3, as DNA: TGTTCCACCTCGGCATTCCGACTGGGACAGGGTGGGGAGACCCAGTACTTC. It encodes CSTSAFRLGQGGETQYF.

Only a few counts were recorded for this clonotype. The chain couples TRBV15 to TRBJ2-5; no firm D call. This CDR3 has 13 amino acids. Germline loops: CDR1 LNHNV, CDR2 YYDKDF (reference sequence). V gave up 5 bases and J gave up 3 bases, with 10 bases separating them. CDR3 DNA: TGTGCCACCAGCGGCAGGAGTAAAGAGACCCAGTACTTC. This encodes CATSGRSKETQYF.

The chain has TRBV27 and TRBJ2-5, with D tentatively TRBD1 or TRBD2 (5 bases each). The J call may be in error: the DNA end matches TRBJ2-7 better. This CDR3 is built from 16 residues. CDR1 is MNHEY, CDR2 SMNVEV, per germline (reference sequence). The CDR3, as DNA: TGTGCCAGCAGTTTTCAATACCGGGACGCTTCCTACGAGCAGTACTTC. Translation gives CASSFQYRDASYEQYF.

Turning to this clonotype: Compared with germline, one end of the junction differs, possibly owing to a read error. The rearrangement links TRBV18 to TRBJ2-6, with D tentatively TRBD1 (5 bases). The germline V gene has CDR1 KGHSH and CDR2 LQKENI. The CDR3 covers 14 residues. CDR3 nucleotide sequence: TGTGCCAGCTCACCAAACTCTGGGGCCAACGTCCTGGCTTTC. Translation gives CASSPNSGANVLAF.

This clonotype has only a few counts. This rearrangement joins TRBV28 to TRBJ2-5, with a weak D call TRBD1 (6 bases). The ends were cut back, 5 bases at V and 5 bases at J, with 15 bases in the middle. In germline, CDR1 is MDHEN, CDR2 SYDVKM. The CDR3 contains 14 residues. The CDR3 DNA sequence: TGTGCCAGCAGTGCCCCAGGGGCTGGGGAGACCCAGTACTTC. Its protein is CASSAPGAGETQYF.

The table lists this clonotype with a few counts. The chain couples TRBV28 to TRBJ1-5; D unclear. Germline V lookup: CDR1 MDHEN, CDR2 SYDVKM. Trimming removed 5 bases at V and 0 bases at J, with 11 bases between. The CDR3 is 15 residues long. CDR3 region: CASSETGNSNQPQHF. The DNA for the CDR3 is TGTGCCAGCAGTGAGACTGGGAATAGCAATCAGCCCCAGCATTTT. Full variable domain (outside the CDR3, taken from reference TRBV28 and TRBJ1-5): DVKVTQSSRYLVKRTGEKVFLECVQDMDHENMFWYRQDPGLGLRLIYFSYDVKMKEKGDIPEGYSVSREKKERFSLILESASTNQTSMYLCASSETGNSNQPQHFGDGTRLSIL.

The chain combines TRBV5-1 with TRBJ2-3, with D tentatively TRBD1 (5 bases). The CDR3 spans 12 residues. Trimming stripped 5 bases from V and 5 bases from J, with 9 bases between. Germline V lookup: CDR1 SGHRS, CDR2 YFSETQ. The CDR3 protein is CASSPGKDTQYF. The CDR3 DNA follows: TGCGCCAGCAGTCCAGGGAAAGATACGCAGTATTTT.